A single sample is the source of the 3 T cell receptor beta chains below, sequenced in a study of blood T cell repertoires in COVID-19. Repertoires were generated with immunoSEQ multiplex PCR, while TCRdb's copy carries only in-frame clones and drops some. The data hold approximately 290,000 clones, with 80% to 85% observed a single time. Sequencing was carried out using peripheral blood. All receptors come from a person aged 70 to 80 with COVID-19, enrolled during active disease.

This chain's CDR3 is CASSLFGGFSYEQYF. The CDR3 bases are TGTGCCAGCAGTTTATTCGGGGGTTTCTCCTACGAGCAGTACTTC. The chain carries TRBV27 and TRBJ2-7; a weak D match, TRBD2 (6 bases). From germline, CDR1 is MNHEY and CDR2 SMNVEV (reference sequence). This CDR3 contains 15 residues. V was cut by 1 base and J by 0 bases, with 10 bases left in between.

This clone was observed a handful of times. In DNA, the CDR3 is TGTGCCAGTAGTATCGCCAGGGGGCTTCGGTCACCCCTCCACTTT. Its translation is CASSIARGLRSPLHF. The chain recombines TRBV19 with TRBJ1-6; TRBD1 aligns across 8 bases. Unmatched junction bases numbered 8, after V lost 3 bases and J lost 10 bases. Per germline, CDR1 LNHDA and CDR2 SQIVND (reference sequence). The CDR3 runs to 15 residues.

The CDR3 region is CASRGGYNEQFF. CDR3 bases: TGTGCCAGCCGGGGGGGCTACAATGAGCAGTTCTTC. This chain joins TRBV27 and TRBJ2-1; TRBD2 matches at 8 bases. The CDR3 sequence is 12 residues long. V lost 8 bases and J lost 3; bases outside the gene matches: 0. Per germline, CDR1 MNHEY and CDR2 SMNVEV (reference sequence).